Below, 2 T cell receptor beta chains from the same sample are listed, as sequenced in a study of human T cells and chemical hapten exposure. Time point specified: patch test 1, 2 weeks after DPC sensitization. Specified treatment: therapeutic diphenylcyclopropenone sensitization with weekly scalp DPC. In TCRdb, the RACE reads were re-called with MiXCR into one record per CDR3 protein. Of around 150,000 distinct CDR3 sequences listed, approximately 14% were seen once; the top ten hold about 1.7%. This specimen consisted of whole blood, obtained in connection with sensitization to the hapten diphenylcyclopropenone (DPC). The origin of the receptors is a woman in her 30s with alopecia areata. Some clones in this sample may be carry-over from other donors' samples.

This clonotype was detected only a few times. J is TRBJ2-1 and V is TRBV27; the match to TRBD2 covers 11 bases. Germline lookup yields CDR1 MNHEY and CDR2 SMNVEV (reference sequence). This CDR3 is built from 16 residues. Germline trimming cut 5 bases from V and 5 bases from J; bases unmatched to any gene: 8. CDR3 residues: CASSLSTSGANNEQFF. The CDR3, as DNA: TGTGCCAGCAGTCTCTCGACTAGCGGGGCCAACAATGAGCAGTTCTTC.

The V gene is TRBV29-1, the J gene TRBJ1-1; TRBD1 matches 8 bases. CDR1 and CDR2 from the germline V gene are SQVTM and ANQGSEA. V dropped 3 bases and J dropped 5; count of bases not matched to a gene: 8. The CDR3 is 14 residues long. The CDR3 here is CSVDLRGRRTEAFF. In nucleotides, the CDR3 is TGCAGCGTTGATCTCAGGGGGCGGAGAACTGAAGCTTTCTTT.